One sample yielded the 7 T cell receptor beta chains listed below, sequenced in a study of blood T cell repertoires in COVID-19. The table came from immunoSEQ multiplex PCR; TCRdb's copy has only in-frame clones and leaves some out. The top ten clones hold roughly 9.6% of a sample with approximately 170,000 clones, 65% to 85% of them seen once. The sequenced sample consisted of peripheral blood. Receptor source: a man aged 55 to 70 with active or convalescent COVID-19.

The chain uses TRBV3-1 (or the pseudogene TRBV3-2) and TRBJ2-2, with 11 bases fitting TRBD2. Trimming removed 6 bases from V and 6 bases from J; junction bases left unmatched: 3. The CDR3 is 14 amino acids. Germline V lookup: CDR1 LGHDT, CDR2 YNNKEL (reference sequence). CDR3 amino acids: CASRPTSGAGELFF. CDR3 bases: TGTGCCAGCAGACCGACTAGCGGGGCCGGGGAGCTGTTTTTT.

V usage is TRBV3-1 (or the pseudogene TRBV3-2) and J usage is TRBJ1-4, with 8 bases aligning to TRBD1. V was clipped by 0 bases and J by 5 bases; unmatched bases: 8. Germline V gene lookup returns CDR1 LGHDT and CDR2 YNNKEL (reference sequence). The CDR3 runs 17 residues. The CDR3 here is CASSQDPGTGRNEKLFF. The CDR3 DNA sequence: TGTGCCAGCAGCCAAGACCCCGGGACAGGAAGAAATGAAAAACTGTTTTTT.

The chain has TRBV13 and TRBJ2-6, with D perhaps matching TRBD1 (6 bases). Germline V gene sequence: CDR1 PRHDT, CDR2 FYEKMQ (reference sequence). V lost 4 bases to trimming and J lost 0 bases, with 16 bases between them. CDR3 size: 18 residues. Here the CDR3 DNA reads TGTGCCAGCAGCTCTCTCAGGGGAATCAGCTCTGGGGCCAACGTCCTGACTTTC. Amino acids: CASSSLRGISSGANVLTF.

The chain joins TRBV7-6 to TRBJ2-7; D is possibly TRBD1 (6 bases). V shed 5 bases and J shed 6 bases, with 14 bases lying between them. CDR1 SGHVS and CDR2 FNYEAQ come from the germline V gene. The CDR3 length is 13 residues. The CDR3 coding sequence is TGTGCCAGCAGCCCCCGCCAGGGGCTCGAGCAGTACTTC. Its translation is CASSPRQGLEQYF. Drawing the rest from reference TRBV7-6 and TRBJ2-7, the complete variable domain is GAGVSQSPRYKVTKRGQDVALRCDPISGHVSLYWYRQALGQGPEFLTYFNYEAQQDKSGLPNDRFSAERPEGSISTLTIQRTEQRDSAMYRCASSPRQGLEQYFGPGTRLTVT.

The CDR3 here is CASTPGQGEAFF. The CDR3 DNA follows: TGTGCCAGCACCCCGGGACAGGGAGAAGCTTTCTTT. The chain joins TRBV12-3 or TRBV12-4 to TRBJ1-1; 9 positions match TRBD1. The V segment lost 7 bases and the J segment 8 bases; nucleotides outside the gene matches: 5. This CDR3 has 12 amino acids.

The J gene is TRBJ1-5, the V gene TRBV6-1; possibly TRBD1 for D (5 bases). V was shortened by 4 bases and J by 0 bases, with 13 bases between the two germline ends. This CDR3 spans 16 amino acids. Germline lookup yields CDR1 MNHNS and CDR2 SASEGT. The CDR3 region is CASSGAGGYSNQPQHF. As DNA, the CDR3 is TGTGCCAGCAGTGGGGCGGGGGGATATAGCAATCAGCCCCAGCATTTT.

The rearrangement joins TRBV10-3 to TRBJ2-2; 9 positions agree with TRBD2. From germline, CDR1 is ENHRY and CDR2 SYGVKD. Trimming took 8 bases from V and 4 from J; bases not matched to a gene: 14. This CDR3 contains 17 residues. The CDR3 spells CAIRGRGGGAVTGELFF. The CDR3 DNA is TGTGCCATCCGGGGGCGCGGCGGGGGGGCCGTCACCGGGGAGCTGTTTTTT.